Presented here are 4 T cell receptor beta chains from one specimen sequenced in a study of T cells after yellow fever vaccination. TCRdb reprocessed the 5' RACE reads with MiXCR, giving one entry per CDR3 protein. The sample shows roughly 120,000 distinct CDR3 sequences, 7.2% of them seen only once. Sequencing was performed on CD4+ T cells sorted from PBMCs, taken around 45 days after the first yellow fever vaccination. The receptors come from a man aged 18 to 30 who received the YFV17D yellow fever vaccine.

This clonotype was recorded a few times. The J gene is TRBJ2-3, the V gene TRBV2; D possibly corresponds to TRBD2 (6 bases). The V end lost 6 bases, the J end lost 1 base, and 11 bases lay between the germline ends. The CDR3 length is 14 residues. The V gene's germline CDR1 is SNHLY and CDR2 FYNNEI. The CDR3 region is CASSPQRGTDTQYF. DNA for the CDR3: TGTGCCAGCAGCCCACAGCGGGGCACAGATACGCAGTATTTT.

The CDR3 nucleotides are TGTGCCAGCAGCTTAATTGGTAGCGGGGGGGCCAACAATGAGCAGTTCTTC. It specifies CASSLIGSGGANNEQFF. J is TRBJ2-1 and V is TRBV7-3; 11 nucleotides agree with TRBD2. The CDR3 sequence is 17 residues long. V was pared by 1 base and J by 5 bases, with 7 bases of the junction left unmatched. Germline values: CDR1 SGHTA, CDR2 FQGTGA.

This clonotype has ten or more counts. V and J are TRBV4-3 and TRBJ2-3; 8 bases map to TRBD1. Per the germline V gene, CDR1 is LGHNA and CDR2 is YSLEER. J gave up 4 bases and V 5 bases, and 8 bases lay outside the gene matches. This CDR3 region has 15 residues. This CDR3 is CASSFRTGKADTQYF. CDR3 in DNA: TGCGCCAGCAGCTTCCGGACAGGGAAAGCAGATACGCAGTATTTT.

This clonotype was recorded many times. V usage is TRBV18 and J usage is TRBJ2-3; D is undetermined. V was shortened by 0 bases and J by 1 base, with 5 bases between the two germline ends. The CDR3 consists of 14 residues. Germline CDR1 is KGHSH and CDR2 is LQKENI. CDR3 in amino acids: CASSPPTRTDTQYF. CDR3 DNA sequence: TGTGCCAGCTCACCACCAACCCGCACAGATACGCAGTATTTT.